This T cell receptor beta chain was recovered during a study of Graves' ophthalmopathy and Graves' hyperthyroidism. Study overall: Specimen type is peripheral blood, obtained at initial diagnosis before any treatment.

This clonotype was found many times. CDR3 regions of TCR beta were amplified from RNA transcripts. The workflow started with a first-round RT-PCR run with HTBI primers and then moved on to a second-round multiplex PCR. TCRdb passed the multiplex PCR reads through MiXCR, listing each CDR3 protein once. The repertoire holds about 480,000 distinct CDR3 sequences, approximately 15% seen once, with about 9.4% in the top ten. The junction had 4 bases not matched to a gene; V was cut back by 7 bases and J by 5 bases. CDR3 size: 12 residues. Germline V gene data show CDR1 as MRHNA and CDR2 as SNTAGT. Sequences were obtained from blood. The origin of this receptor is a young woman with Graves' ophthalmopathy. The J gene is TRBJ2-5, the V gene TRBV6-4, with 7 bases fitting TRBD2. CDR3 in amino acids: CASKEGGETQYF. In nucleotides, the CDR3 is TGTGCCAGCAAAGAGGGAGGGGAGACCCAGTACTTC.